A single sample gave rise to the 6 T cell receptor beta chains below, sequenced in a study of T cell repertoires in ileal Crohn's disease. Some clones are missing from TCRdb's copy, which holds only in-frame ones; the method was immunoSEQ multiplex PCR. The data show about 2,400 clones, with 84% seen just once and 7% to 7.5% held by the top ten. Input material: ileal tissue. These receptors were obtained from an adult with Crohn's disease.

V is TRBV7-2 and J is TRBJ1-6, with 7 bases aligning to TRBD1. V gave up 8 bases and J gave up 10 bases; unmatched junction bases: 11. Germline V gives CDR1 SGHTA, CDR2 FQGNSA. The CDR3 has 14 amino acids. The CDR3 sequence is CASGPRQGESPLHF. CDR3 DNA sequence: TGTGCCAGCGGGCCCCGACAGGGAGAATCACCCCTCCACTTT. Supplemented by reference TRBV7-2 and TRBJ1-6, the full variable domain reads GAGVSQSPSNKVTEKGKDVELRCDPISGHTALYWYRQSLGQGLEFLIYFQGNSAPDKSGLPSDRFSAERTGGSVSTLTIQRTQQEDSAVYLCASGPRQGESPLHFGNGTRLTVT.

V is TRBV29-1 and J is TRBJ2-2, with no clear D. This CDR3 contains 14 residues. Germline assignment: CDR1 SQVTM and CDR2 ANQGSEA. V lost 6 bases and J lost 1, with 12 bases in between. This CDR3 is CSVTIGRNTGELFF. The CDR3 nucleotides are TGCAGCGTAACCATCGGGCGGAACACCGGGGAGCTGTTTTTT.

V usage is TRBV19 and J usage is TRBJ1-1, with TRBD1 as a possible D gene (6 bases). The germline gives CDR1 LNHDA, CDR2 SQIVND (reference sequence). The CDR3 loop spans 14 amino acids. V was cut by 3 bases and J by 5 bases, with 13 bases left in between. This chain's CDR3 is CASSIESRGTEAFF. DNA for the CDR3: TGTGCCAGTAGTATCGAATCCAGGGGAACTGAAGCTTTCTTT. Based on the CDR3 plus reference TRBV19 and TRBJ1-1, the full variable domain is DGGITQSPKYLFRKEGQNVTLSCEQNLNHDAMYWYRQDPGQGLRLIYYSQIVNDFQKGDIAEGYSVSREKKESFPLTVTSAQKNPTAFYLCASSIESRGTEAFFGQGTRLTVV.

The chain recombines TRBV6-6 with TRBJ1-2; weak D call: TRBD1 (5 bases). The CDR3 extends over 14 amino acids. Per germline, CDR1 MNHNY and CDR2 SVGAGI (reference sequence). The V end was cut by 2 bases, the J end by 8 bases, with 15 bases between. The CDR3 nucleotides are TGTGCCAGCAGTTACGGTCAGGGTAGCAGGGGCTACACCTTC. The encoded protein is CASSYGQGSRGYTF.

The V gene is TRBV6-1, the J gene TRBJ1-1, with a weak D call TRBD1 (5 bases). V gave up 7 bases and J gave up 4 bases, with 19 bases separating them. Germline-derived CDR1 and CDR2 are MNHNS and SASEGT. The CDR3 covers 15 residues. The CDR3 sequence is CASTPTQGGSTEAFF. The CDR3 DNA is TGTGCCAGCACCCCGACCCAGGGAGGGAGCACTGAAGCTTTCTTT.

The V and J genes are TRBV6-5 and TRBJ1-1, with a possible D match to TRBD1 (5 bases). V gave up 5 bases and J gave up 4 bases, with 11 bases separating them. Germline V gene data show CDR1 as MNHEY and CDR2 as SVGAGI. This CDR3 has 13 residues. The CDR3 is CASSLGGGTEAFF. The CDR3 nucleotides read TGTGCCAGCAGTCTCGGGGGGGGCACTGAAGCTTTCTTT.